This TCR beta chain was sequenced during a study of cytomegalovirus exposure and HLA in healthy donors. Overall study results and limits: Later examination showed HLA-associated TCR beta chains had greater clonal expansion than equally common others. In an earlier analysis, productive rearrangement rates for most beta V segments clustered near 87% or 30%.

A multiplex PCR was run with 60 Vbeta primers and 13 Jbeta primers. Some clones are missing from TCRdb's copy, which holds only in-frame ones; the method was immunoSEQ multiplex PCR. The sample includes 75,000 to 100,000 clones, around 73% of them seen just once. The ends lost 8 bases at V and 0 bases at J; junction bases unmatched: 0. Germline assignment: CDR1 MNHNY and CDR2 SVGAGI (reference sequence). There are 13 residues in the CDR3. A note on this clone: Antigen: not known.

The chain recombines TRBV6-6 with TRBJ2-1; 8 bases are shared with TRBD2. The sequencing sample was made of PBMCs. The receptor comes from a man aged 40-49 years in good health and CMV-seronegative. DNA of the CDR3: TGTGCCAGCCGGGAGGGCTCCTACAATGAGCAGTTCTTC. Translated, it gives CASREGSYNEQFF.